This T cell receptor (beta chain) was sequenced in a study of blood T cell repertoires in COVID-19. The wider study: T cells, B-cell-depleted T cells, or PBMCs provided the cDNA or gDNA that served as material.

Libraries were prepared by immunoSEQ multiplex PCR; TCRdb keeps only in-frame clonotypes and omits some of them. Of nearly 350,000 clones listed, around 86% are singletons. The clonotype was recovered from a woman aged 50 to 65 with COVID-19, enrolled during active disease. Source material: peripheral blood.

The CDR3: CASSQTGTSGGYNEQFF. CDR3 in DNA: TGCGCCAGCAGCCAAACCGGGACTAGCGGGGGCTACAATGAGCAGTTCTTC. The rearrangement joins TRBV4-1 to TRBJ2-1, with 14 bases fitting TRBD2. Germline V gene lookup returns CDR1 MGHRA and CDR2 YSYEKL. The CDR3 runs to 17 residues. Trimming took 2 bases from V and 3 from J; bases not matched to a gene: 3.